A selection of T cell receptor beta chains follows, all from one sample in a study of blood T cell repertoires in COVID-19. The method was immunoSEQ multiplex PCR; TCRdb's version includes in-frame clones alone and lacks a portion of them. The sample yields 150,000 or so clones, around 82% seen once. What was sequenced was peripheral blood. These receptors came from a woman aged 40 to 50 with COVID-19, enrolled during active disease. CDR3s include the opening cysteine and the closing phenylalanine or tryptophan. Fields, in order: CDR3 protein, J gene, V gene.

cdr3_aa: CASSFSRGHQPQHF
j_call: TRBJ1-5
v_call: TRBV28

cdr3_aa: CASSSKWGVVEAFF
j_call: TRBJ1-1
v_call: TRBV7-2

cdr3_aa: CASSLRDRGSEAFF
j_call: TRBJ1-1
v_call: TRBV11-3

cdr3_aa: CASSVEGGRYTGELFF
j_call: TRBJ2-2
v_call: TRBV9

cdr3_aa: CASSLLGGPGEQFF
j_call: TRBJ2-1
v_call: TRBV27

cdr3_aa: CASSPGPGRDYGYTF
j_call: TRBJ1-2
v_call: TRBV18

cdr3_aa: CASSQAGMNTEAFF
j_call: TRBJ1-1
v_call: TRBV14

cdr3_aa: CASNRGQGAREQYF
j_call: TRBJ2-7
v_call: TRBV28

cdr3_aa: CASSLRSSYNEQFF
j_call: TRBJ2-1
v_call: TRBV5-4

cdr3_aa: CASSLVDQGSYNEQFF
j_call: TRBJ2-1
v_call: TRBV7-8

cdr3_aa: CASSQEGLAGAEQFF
j_call: TRBJ2-1
v_call: TRBV9

cdr3_aa: CASSRGVQDTEAFF
j_call: TRBJ1-1
v_call: TRBV19

cdr3_aa: CASSQAGSYYGYTF
j_call: TRBJ1-2
v_call: TRBV4-1

cdr3_aa: CASSLGLDRAVGYTF
j_call: TRBJ1-2
v_call: TRBV7-8

cdr3_aa: CASSLRPGTATNYGYTF
j_call: TRBJ1-2
v_call: TRBV7-8

cdr3_aa: CASSQDPRYGYTF
j_call: TRBJ1-2
v_call: TRBV3-1/TRBV3-2

cdr3_aa: CASSEGGEGKLFF
j_call: TRBJ1-4
v_call: TRBV28

cdr3_aa: CASSLDRTEAFF
j_call: TRBJ1-1
v_call: TRBV5-1

cdr3_aa: CASSVGGLPYNEQFF
j_call: TRBJ2-1
v_call: TRBV9

cdr3_aa: CASSLGTVGYTF
j_call: TRBJ1-2
v_call: TRBV11-2

cdr3_aa: CASSGTASYEQYF
j_call: TRBJ2-7
v_call: TRBV9

cdr3_aa: CATSRGSREGYTF
j_call: TRBJ1-2
v_call: TRBV15

cdr3_aa: CASSFGGATEAFF
j_call: TRBJ1-1
v_call: TRBV12-3/TRBV12-4

cdr3_aa: CASSLSSGSSTDTQYF
j_call: TRBJ2-3
v_call: TRBV7-9

cdr3_aa: CASSLLGLLGGYTF
j_call: TRBJ1-2
v_call: TRBV21-1

cdr3_aa: CASRRLAGGHNEQFF
j_call: TRBJ2-1
v_call: TRBV6-6

cdr3_aa: CASATGDRPSSYEQYF
j_call: TRBJ2-7
v_call: TRBV2

cdr3_aa: CASSERTSGSLGEQFF
j_call: TRBJ2-1
v_call: TRBV10-1

cdr3_aa: CASKTQGHEQYF
j_call: TRBJ2-7
v_call: TRBV28

cdr3_aa: CASRPDRGFNQPQHF
j_call: TRBJ1-5
v_call: TRBV6-5

cdr3_aa: CASSASGRSYEQYF
j_call: TRBJ2-7
v_call: TRBV2

cdr3_aa: CASSYTPRGLGGYTF
j_call: TRBJ1-2
v_call: TRBV6-5

cdr3_aa: CASSRDSWNTEAFF
j_call: TRBJ1-1
v_call: TRBV5-5

cdr3_aa: CAWSYGRNEQFF
j_call: TRBJ2-1
v_call: TRBV30

cdr3_aa: CASSLHRTDNEQFF
j_call: TRBJ2-1
v_call: TRBV11-3

cdr3_aa: CASQSGLAGLYQETQYF
j_call: TRBJ2-5
v_call: TRBV18

cdr3_aa: CASSKGLAGAGELFF
j_call: TRBJ2-2
v_call: TRBV5-4

cdr3_aa: CASSPLRGQREASSSYNEQFF
j_call: TRBJ2-1
v_call: TRBV18

cdr3_aa: CASSHVEGYEQYF
j_call: TRBJ2-7
v_call: TRBV14

cdr3_aa: CASSQGDSGNTIYF
j_call: TRBJ1-3
v_call: TRBV4-1

cdr3_aa: CASSLVGGTGEKLFF
j_call: TRBJ1-4
v_call: TRBV4-1

cdr3_aa: CASSSDWNRRNTEAFF
j_call: TRBJ1-1
v_call: TRBV7-2

cdr3_aa: CASSDWTGYGNTIYF
j_call: TRBJ1-3
v_call: TRBV10-2

cdr3_aa: CASSIEGGSSYNEQFF
j_call: TRBJ2-1
v_call: TRBV19

cdr3_aa: CASTLDRGSYNEQFF
j_call: TRBJ2-1
v_call: TRBV6-1

cdr3_aa: CASSAPGQFAEAFF
j_call: TRBJ1-1
v_call: TRBV2

cdr3_aa: CASSPRGSANTGELFF
j_call: TRBJ2-2
v_call: TRBV3-1/TRBV3-2

cdr3_aa: CASGLTGRYGYTF
j_call: TRBJ1-2
v_call: TRBV27